This TCR beta chain was identified in a study of blood T cell repertoires in COVID-19. Germline V CDR1 and CDR2: KGHDR, SFDVKD. V was trimmed by 5 bases and J by 6 bases, leaving 16 bases between them. This CDR3 has 15 residues. During active infection, Seattle patients enrolled and were then monitored through disease. TCRdb keeps only in-frame clones here, not all; method: immunoSEQ multiplex PCR. The sample lists fewer than 300,000 clones; just under 90% were seen once. V gene TRBV24-1 combines with J gene TRBJ2-1; D gene uncertain. The sequence came from a woman aged 50 to 60 with COVID-19, enrolled during active disease. The material sequenced was peripheral blood. In nucleotides, the CDR3 is TGTGCCACCAGTGCTCCTGGAGCAGTAGGCAATGAGCAGTTCTTC. Translation gives CATSAPGAVGNEQFF.